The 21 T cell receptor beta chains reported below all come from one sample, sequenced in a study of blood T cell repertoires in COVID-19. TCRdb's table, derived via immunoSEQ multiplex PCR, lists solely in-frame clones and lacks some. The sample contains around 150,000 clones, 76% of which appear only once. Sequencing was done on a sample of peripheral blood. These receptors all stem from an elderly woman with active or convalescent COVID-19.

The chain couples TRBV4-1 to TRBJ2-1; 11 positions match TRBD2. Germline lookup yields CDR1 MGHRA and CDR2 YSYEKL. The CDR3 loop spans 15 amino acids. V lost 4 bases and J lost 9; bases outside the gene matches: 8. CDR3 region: CASSPETSGAVEQFF. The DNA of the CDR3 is TGCGCCAGCAGCCCAGAGACTAGCGGGGCGGTTGAGCAGTTCTTC.

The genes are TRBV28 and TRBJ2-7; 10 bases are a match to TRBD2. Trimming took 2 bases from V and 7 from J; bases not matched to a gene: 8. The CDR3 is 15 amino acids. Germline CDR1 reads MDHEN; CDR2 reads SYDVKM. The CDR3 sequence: CASSLPLAGEREQYF. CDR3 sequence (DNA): TGTGCCAGCAGTTTACCCCTAGCGGGGGAACGGGAGCAGTACTTC.

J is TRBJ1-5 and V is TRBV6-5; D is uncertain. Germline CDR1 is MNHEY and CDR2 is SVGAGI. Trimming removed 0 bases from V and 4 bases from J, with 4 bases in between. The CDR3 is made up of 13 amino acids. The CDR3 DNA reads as TGTGCCAGCAGTTACTCCCGTAATCAGCCCCAGCATTTT. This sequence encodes CASSYSRNQPQHF.

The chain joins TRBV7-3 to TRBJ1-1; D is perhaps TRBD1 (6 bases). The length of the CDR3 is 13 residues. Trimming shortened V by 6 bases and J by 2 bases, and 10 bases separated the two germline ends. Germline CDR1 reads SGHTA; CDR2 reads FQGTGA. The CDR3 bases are TGTGCCAGCAGGAGGGGGATAAACACTGAAGCTTTCTTT. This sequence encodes CASRRGINTEAFF.

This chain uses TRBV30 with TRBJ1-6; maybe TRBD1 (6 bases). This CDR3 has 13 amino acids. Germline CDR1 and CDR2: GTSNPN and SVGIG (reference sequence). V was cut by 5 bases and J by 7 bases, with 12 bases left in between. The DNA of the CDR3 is TGTGCCTGGCAACAGGGTCTAAATTCACCCCTCCACTTT. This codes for CAWQQGLNSPLHF.

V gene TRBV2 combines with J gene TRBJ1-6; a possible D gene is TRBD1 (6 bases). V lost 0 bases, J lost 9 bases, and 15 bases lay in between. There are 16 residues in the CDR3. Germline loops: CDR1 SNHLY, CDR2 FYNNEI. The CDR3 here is CASSEALRQGISPLHF. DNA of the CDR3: TGTGCCAGCAGTGAAGCGCTTCGGCAGGGGATTTCACCCCTCCACTTT. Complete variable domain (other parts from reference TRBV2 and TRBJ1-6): EPEVTQTPSHQVTQMGQEVILRCVPISNHLYFYWYRQILGQKVEFLVSFYNNEISEKSEIFDDQFSVERPDGSNFTLKIRSTKLEDSAMYFCASSEALRQGISPLHFGNGTRLTVT.

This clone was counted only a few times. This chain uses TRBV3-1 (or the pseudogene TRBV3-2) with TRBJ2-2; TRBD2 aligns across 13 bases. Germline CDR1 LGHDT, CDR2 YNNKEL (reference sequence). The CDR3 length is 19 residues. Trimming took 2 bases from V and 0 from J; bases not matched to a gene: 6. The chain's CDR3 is CASSQHGLAGAANTGELFF. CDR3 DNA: TGTGCCAGCAGCCAACACGGACTAGCGGGGGCAGCGAACACCGGGGAGCTGTTTTTT.

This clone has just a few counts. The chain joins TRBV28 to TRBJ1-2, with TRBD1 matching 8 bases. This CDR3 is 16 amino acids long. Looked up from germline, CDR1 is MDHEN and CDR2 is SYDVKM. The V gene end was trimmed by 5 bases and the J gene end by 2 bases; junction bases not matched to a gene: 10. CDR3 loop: CASSNLGGTGNYGYTF. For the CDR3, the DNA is TGTGCCAGCAGTAATTTAGGAGGGACAGGCAACTATGGCTACACCTTC.

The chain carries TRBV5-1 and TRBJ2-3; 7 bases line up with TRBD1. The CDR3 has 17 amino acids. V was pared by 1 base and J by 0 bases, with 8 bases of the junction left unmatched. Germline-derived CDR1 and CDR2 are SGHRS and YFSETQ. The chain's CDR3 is CASSLSLGGRSTDTQYF. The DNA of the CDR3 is TGCGCCAGCAGCTTGTCGTTAGGGGGCAGGAGCACAGATACGCAGTATTTT.

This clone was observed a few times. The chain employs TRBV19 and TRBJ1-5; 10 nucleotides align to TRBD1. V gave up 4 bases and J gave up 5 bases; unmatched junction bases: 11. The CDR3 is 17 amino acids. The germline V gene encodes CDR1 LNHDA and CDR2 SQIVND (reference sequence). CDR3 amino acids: CASSTRGQGIIHQPQHF. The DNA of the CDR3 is TGTGCCAGTAGTACCCGGGGACAGGGGATAATTCATCAGCCCCAGCATTTT.

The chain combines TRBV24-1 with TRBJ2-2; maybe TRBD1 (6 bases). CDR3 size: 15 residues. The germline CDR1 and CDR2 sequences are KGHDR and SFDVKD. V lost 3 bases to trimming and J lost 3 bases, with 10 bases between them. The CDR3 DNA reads TGTGCCACCAGTGATCCCGCAGGGGACACCGGGGAGCTGTTTTTT. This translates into CATSDPAGDTGELFF.

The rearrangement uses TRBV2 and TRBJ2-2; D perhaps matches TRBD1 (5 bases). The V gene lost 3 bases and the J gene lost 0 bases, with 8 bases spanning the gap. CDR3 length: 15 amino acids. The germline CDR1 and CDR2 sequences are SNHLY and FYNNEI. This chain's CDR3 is CASSDDSANTGELFF. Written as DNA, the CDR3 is TGTGCCAGCAGTGATGACAGCGCGAACACCGGGGAGCTGTTTTTT.

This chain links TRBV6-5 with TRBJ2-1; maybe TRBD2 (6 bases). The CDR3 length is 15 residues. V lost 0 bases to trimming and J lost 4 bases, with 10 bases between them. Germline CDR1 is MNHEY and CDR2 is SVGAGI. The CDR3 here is CASSYSGGTYNEQFF. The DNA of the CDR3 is TGTGCCAGCAGTTACTCCGGGGGTACTTACAATGAGCAGTTCTTC.

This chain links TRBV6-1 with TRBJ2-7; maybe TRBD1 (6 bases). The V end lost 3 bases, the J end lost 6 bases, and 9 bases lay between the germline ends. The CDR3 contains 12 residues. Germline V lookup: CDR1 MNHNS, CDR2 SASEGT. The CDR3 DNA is TGTGCCAGCAGTGACAACAGGGCCGAGCAGTACTTC. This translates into CASSDNRAEQYF.

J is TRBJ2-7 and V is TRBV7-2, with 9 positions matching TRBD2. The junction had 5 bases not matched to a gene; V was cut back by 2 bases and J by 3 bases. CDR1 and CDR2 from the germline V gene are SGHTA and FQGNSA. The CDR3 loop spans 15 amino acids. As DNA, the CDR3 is TGTGCCAGCAGCTTATCAAGGACTAGCGTCTACGAGCAGTACTTC. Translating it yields CASSLSRTSVYEQYF.

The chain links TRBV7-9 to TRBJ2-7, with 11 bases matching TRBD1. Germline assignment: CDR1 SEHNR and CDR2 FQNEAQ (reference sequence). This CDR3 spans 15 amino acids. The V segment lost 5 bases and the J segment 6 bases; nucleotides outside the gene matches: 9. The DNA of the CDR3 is TGTGCCAGCAGCCCATGGGGACAGGGGGTTGGCGAGCAGTACTTC. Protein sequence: CASSPWGQGVGEQYF.

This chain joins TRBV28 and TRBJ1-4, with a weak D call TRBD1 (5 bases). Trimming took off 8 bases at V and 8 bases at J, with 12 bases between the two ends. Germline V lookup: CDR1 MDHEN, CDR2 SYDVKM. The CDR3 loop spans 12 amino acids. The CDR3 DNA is TGTGCCAGCGGGGGGACGATAGAAAAACTGTTTTTT. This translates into CASGGTIEKLFF. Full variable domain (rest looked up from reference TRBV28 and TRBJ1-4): DVKVTQSSRYLVKRTGEKVFLECVQDMDHENMFWYRQDPGLGLRLIYFSYDVKMKEKGDIPEGYSVSREKKERFSLILESASTNQTSMYLCASGGTIEKLFFGSGTQLSVL.

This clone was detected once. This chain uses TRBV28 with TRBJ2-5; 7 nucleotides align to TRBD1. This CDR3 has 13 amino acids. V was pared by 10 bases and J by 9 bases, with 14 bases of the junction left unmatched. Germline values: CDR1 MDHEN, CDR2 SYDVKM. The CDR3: CATSRTGPIAQYF. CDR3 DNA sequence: TGTGCCACCTCGAGGACAGGCCCAATAGCCCAGTACTTC.

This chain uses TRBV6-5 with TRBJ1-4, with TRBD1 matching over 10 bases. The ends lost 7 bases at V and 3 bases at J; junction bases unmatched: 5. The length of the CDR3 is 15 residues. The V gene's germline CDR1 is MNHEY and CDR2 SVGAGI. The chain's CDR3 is CASKRQGAANEKLFF. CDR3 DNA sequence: TGTGCCAGCAAAAGACAGGGGGCCGCTAATGAAAAACTGTTTTTT.

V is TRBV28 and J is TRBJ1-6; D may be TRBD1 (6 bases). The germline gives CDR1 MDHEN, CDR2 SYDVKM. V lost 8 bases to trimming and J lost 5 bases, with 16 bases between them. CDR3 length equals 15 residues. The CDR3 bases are TGTGCCAGCCGAGCGAGGGGGACGGATAATTCACCCCTCCACTTT. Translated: CASRARGTDNSPLHF.

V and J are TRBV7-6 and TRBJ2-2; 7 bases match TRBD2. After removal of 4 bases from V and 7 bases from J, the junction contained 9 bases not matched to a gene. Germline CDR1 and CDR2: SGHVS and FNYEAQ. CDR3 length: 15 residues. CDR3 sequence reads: CASSSAGGYGGELFF. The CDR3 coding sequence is TGTGCCAGCAGCTCCGCCGGGGGGTATGGCGGGGAGCTGTTTTTT.